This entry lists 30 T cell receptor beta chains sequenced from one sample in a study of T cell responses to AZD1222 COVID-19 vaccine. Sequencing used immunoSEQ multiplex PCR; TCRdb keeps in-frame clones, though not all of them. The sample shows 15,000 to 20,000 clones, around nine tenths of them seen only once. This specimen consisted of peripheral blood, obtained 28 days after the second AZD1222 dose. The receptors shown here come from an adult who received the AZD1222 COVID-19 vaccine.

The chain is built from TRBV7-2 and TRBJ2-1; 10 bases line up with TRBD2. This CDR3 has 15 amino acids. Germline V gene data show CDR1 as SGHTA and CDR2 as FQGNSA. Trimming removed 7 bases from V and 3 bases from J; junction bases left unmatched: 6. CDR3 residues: CASTSWTSGYNEQFF. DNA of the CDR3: TGTGCCAGCACCTCGTGGACTAGCGGCTACAATGAGCAGTTCTTC.

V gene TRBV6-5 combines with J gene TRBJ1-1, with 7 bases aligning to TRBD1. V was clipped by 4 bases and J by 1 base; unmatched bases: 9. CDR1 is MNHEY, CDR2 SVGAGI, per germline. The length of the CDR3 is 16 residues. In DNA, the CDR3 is TGTGCCAGCAGTTTTCATCCGGGACAGAAGAACACTGAAGCTTTCTTT. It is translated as CASSFHPGQKNTEAFF.

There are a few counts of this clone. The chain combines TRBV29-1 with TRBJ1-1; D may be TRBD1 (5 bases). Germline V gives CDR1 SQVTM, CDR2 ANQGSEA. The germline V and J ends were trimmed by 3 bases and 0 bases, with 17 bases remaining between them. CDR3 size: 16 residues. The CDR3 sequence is CSVDLSGQSMNTEAFF. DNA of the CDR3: TGCAGCGTTGATCTCTCGGGGCAGTCAATGAACACTGAAGCTTTCTTT.

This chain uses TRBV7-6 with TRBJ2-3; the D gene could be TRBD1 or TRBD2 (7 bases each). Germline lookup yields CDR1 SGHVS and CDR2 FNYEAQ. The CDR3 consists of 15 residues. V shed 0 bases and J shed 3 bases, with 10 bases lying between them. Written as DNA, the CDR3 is TGTGCCAGCAGCTTAGCGCAGGGGGGGACAGATACGCAGTATTTT. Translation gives CASSLAQGGTDTQYF.

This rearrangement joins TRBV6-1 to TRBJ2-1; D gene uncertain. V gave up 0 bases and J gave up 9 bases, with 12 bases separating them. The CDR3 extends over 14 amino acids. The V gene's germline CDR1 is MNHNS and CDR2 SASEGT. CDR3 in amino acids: CASSEARSTSEQFF. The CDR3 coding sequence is TGTGCCAGCAGTGAAGCCCGCTCTACCAGTGAGCAGTTCTTC.

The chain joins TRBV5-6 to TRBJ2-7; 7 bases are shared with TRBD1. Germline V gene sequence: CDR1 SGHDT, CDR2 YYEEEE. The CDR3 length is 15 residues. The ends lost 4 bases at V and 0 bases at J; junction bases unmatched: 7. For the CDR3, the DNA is TGTGCCAGCAGCCGACGCTGGGACAGCTCCTACGAGCAGTACGTC. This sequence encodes CASSRRWDSSYEQYV.

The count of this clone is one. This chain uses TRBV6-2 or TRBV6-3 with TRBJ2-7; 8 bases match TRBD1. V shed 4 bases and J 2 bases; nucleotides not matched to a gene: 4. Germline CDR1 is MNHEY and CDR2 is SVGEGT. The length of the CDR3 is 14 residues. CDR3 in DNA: TGTGCCAGCAGTTTCCAGGGGGCCACCTACGAGCAGTACTTC. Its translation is CASSFQGATYEQYF.

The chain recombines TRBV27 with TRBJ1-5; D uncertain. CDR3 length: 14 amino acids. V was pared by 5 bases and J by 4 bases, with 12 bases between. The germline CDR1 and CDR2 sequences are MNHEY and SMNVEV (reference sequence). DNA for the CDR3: TGTGCCAGCAGTCCAATTTACCTTAATCAGCCCCAGCATTTT. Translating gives CASSPIYLNQPQHF.

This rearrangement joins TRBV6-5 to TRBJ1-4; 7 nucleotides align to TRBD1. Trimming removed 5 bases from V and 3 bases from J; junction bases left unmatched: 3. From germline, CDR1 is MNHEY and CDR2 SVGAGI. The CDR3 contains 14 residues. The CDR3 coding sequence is TGTGCCAGCAGTAGGGACAGAGCTAATGAAAAACTGTTTTTT. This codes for CASSRDRANEKLFF.

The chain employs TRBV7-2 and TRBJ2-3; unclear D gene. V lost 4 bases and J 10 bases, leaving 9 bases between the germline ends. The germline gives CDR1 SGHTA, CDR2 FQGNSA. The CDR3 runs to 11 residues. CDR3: CASSSMRSQYF. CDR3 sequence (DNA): TGTGCCAGCAGCTCCATGCGGTCGCAGTATTTT. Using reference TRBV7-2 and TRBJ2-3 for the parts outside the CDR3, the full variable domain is GAGVSQSPSNKVTEKGKDVELRCDPISGHTALYWYRQSLGQGLEFLIYFQGNSAPDKSGLPSDRFSAERTGGSVSTLTIQRTQQEDSAVYLCASSSMRSQYFGPGTRLTVL.

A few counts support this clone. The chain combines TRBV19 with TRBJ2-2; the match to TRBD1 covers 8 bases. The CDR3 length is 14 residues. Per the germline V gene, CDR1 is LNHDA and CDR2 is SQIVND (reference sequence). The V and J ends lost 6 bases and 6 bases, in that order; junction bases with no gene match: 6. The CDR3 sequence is CASRPGQEAGELFF. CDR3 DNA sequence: TGTGCCAGTAGACCGGGACAGGAAGCCGGGGAGCTGTTTTTT.

Here the CDR3 reads CAWRRMAGSYNSPLHF. CDR3 in DNA: TGTGCCTGGAGGAGAATGGCGGGGTCCTATAATTCACCCCTCCACTTT. The chain recombines TRBV30 with TRBJ1-6; D remains ambiguous. The ends were cut back, 3 bases at V and 1 base at J, with 13 bases in the middle. CDR1 GTSNPN and CDR2 SVGIG come from the germline V gene (reference sequence). This CDR3 spans 16 amino acids.

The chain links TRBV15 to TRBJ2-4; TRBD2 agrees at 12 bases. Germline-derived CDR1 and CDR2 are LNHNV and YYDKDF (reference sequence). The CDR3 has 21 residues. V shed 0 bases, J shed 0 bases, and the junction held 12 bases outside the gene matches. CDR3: CATSRESRLAGVGVAKNIQYF. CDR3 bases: TGTGCCACCAGCAGAGAGTCTAGACTAGCGGGAGTGGGGGTAGCCAAAAACATTCAGTACTTC.

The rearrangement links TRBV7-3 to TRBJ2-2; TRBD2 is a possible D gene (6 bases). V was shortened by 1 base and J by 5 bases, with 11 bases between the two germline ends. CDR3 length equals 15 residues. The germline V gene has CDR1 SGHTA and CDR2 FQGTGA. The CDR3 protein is CASSLIVGGTGELFF. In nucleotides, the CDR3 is TGTGCCAGCAGCTTAATTGTGGGGGGAACCGGGGAGCTGTTTTTT.

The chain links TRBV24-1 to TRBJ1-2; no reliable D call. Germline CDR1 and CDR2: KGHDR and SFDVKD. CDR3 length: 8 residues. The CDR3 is CAFRGYTF. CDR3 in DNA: TGTGCTTTCAGGGGCTACACCTTC.

CDR3 sequence reads: CASSLVGNTEAFF. Written as DNA, the CDR3 is TGTGCCAGCAGCTTAGTGGGGAACACTGAAGCTTTCTTT. The genes are TRBV7-2 and TRBJ1-1; D is unclear. Germline V gene sequence: CDR1 SGHTA, CDR2 FQGNSA. The CDR3 sequence is 13 residues long. The germline V and J ends were trimmed by 1 base and 1 base, with 4 bases remaining between them. Filled out from reference TRBV7-2 and TRBJ1-1, the complete variable domain reads GAGVSQSPSNKVTEKGKDVELRCDPISGHTALYWYRQSLGQGLEFLIYFQGNSAPDKSGLPSDRFSAERTGGSVSTLTIQRTQQEDSAVYLCASSLVGNTEAFFGQGTRLTVV.

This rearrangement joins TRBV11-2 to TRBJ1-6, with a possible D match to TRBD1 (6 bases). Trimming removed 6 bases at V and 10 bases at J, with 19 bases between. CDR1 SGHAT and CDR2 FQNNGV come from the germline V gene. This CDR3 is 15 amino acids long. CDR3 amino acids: CASRGGRGNLSPLHF. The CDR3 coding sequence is TGTGCCAGCAGGGGGGGCAGGGGAAATCTCTCACCCCTCCACTTT. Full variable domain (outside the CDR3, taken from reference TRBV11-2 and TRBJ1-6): EAGVAQSPRYKIIEKRQSVAFWCNPISGHATLYWYQQILGQGPKLLIQFQNNGVVDDSQLPKDRFSAERLKGVDSTLKIQPAKLEDSAVYLCASRGGRGNLSPLHFGNGTRLTVT.

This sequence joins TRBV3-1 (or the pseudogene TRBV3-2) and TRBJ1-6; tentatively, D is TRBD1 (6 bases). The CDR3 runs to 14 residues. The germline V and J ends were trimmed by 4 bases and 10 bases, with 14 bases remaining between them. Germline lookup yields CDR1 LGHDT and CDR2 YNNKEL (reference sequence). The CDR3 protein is CASSRWGRGSPLHF. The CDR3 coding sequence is TGTGCCAGCAGCCGGTGGGGCAGGGGCTCACCCCTCCACTTT.

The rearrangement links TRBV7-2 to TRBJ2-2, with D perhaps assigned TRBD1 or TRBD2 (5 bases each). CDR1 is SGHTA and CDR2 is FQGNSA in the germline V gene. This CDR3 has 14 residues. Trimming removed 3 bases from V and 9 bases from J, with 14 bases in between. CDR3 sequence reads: CASSFSGTSRELFF. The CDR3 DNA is TGTGCCAGCAGCTTCTCCGGGACCAGCAGGGAGCTGTTTTTT.

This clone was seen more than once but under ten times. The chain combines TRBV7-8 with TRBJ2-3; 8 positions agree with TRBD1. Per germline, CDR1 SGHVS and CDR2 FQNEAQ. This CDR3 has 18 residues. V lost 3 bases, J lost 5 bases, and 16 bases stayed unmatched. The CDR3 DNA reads TGTGCCAGCAGCTTCGGTCGGTTCTTGGGACAGGAGGGAGATACGCAGTATTTT. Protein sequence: CASSFGRFLGQEGDTQYF.

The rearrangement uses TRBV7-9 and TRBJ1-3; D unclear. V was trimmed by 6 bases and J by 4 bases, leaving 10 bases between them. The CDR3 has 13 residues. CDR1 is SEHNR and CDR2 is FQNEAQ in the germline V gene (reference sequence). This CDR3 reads CASSSSGGNTIYF. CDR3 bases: TGTGCCAGCAGTTCCAGTGGGGGAAACACCATATATTTT. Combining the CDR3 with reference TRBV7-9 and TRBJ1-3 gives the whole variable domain DTGVSQNPRHKITKRGQNVTFRCDPISEHNRLYWYRQTLGQGPEFLTYFQNEAQLEKSRLLSDRFSAERPKGSFSTLEIQRTEQGDSAMYLCASSSSGGNTIYFGEGSWLTVV.

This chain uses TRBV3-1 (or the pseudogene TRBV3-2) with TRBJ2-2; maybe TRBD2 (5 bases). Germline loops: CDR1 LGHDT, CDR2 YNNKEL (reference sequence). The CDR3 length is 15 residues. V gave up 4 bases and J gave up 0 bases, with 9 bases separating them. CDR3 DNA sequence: TGTGCCAGCAGCCGGCGGGCCGCGAACACCGGGGAGCTGTTTTTT. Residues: CASSRRAANTGELFF.

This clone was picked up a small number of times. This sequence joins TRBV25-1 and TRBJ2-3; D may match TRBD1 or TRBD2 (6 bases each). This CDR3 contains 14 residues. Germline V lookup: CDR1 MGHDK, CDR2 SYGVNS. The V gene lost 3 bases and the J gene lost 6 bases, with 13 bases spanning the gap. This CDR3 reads CASSDRGGWDTQYF. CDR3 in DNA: TGTGCCAGCAGTGATCGAGGGGGGTGGGATACGCAGTATTTT.

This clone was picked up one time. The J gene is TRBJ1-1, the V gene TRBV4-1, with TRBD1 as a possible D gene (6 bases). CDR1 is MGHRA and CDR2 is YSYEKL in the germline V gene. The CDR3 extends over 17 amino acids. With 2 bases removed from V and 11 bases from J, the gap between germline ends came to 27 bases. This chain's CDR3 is CASSQRREDIRGPLAFF. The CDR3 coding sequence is TGCGCCAGCAGCCAACGTAGAGAGGACATCAGGGGCCCCTTGGCTTTCTTT.

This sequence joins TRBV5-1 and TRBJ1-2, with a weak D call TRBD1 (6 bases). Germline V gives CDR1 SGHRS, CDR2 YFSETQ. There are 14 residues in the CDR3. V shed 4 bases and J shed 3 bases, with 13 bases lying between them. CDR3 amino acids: CASSPPGGHYGYTF. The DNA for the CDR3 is TGCGCCAGCAGCCCCCCGGGGGGGCACTATGGCTACACCTTC.

CDR3 coding DNA: TGTGCCACCAGCAGAGGGCAGGATTCACCCCTCCACTTT. This gives the protein CATSRGQDSPLHF. V gene TRBV15 combines with J gene TRBJ1-6; D ambiguous. Trimming took off 1 base at V and 8 bases at J, with 6 bases between the two ends. Germline CDR1 LNHNV, CDR2 YYDKDF (reference sequence). CDR3 length equals 13 residues.

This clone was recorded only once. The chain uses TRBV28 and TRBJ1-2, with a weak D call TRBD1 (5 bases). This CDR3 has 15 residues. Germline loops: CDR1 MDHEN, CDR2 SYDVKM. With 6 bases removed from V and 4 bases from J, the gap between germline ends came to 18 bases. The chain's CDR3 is CASSSRLGRLYGYTF. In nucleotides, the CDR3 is TGTGCCAGCAGCTCAAGGTTGGGACGGCTCTATGGCTACACCTTC.

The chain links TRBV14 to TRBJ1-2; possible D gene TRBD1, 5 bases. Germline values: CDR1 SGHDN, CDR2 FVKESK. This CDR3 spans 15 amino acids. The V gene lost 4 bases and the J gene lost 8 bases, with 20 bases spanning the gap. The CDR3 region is CASSPINPGPGGYTF. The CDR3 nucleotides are TGTGCCAGCAGCCCCATTAACCCGGGGCCGGGGGGCTACACCTTC. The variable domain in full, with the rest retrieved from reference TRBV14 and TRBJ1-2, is EAGVTQFPSHSVIEKGQTVTLRCDPISGHDNLYWYRRVMGKEIKFLLHFVKESKQDESGMPNNRFLAERTGGTYSTLKVQPAELEDSGVYFCASSPINPGPGGYTFGSGTRLTVV.

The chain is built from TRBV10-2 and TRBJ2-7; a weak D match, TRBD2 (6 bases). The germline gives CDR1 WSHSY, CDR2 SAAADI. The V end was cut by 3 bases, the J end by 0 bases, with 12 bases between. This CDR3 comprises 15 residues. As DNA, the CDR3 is TGCGCCAGCAGTGACGTGGGGAGGAGCTCCTACGAGCAGTACTTC. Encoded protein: CASSDVGRSSYEQYF.

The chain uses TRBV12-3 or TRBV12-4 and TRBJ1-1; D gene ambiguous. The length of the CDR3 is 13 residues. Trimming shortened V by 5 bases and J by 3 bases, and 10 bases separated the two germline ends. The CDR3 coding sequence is TGTGCCAGCAGTACCCTAGAGTACACTGAAGCTTTCTTT. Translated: CASSTLEYTEAFF.